This T cell receptor beta chain was captured in a study of blood T cell repertoires in COVID-19. Study-wide background: Samples of COVID-19 (acute and convalescent) were obtained from the United States, Italy and Spain.

Clones were read by immunoSEQ multiplex PCR, and TCRdb kept only the in-frame ones, dropping some. This table holds tens of thousands of clones, around 89% found once. The CDR3 totals 14 residues. V lost 9 bases, J lost 0 bases, and 11 bases lay in between. Per the germline V gene, CDR1 is MRHNA and CDR2 is SNTAGT. The genes are TRBV6-4 and TRBJ1-4; no firm D call. This TCR came from a woman in her sixties or seventies with acute or convalescent COVID-19. The sample taken for sequencing was peripheral blood. DNA of the CDR3: TGTGCCAGAAAGTTTGCGGCAACTAATGAAAAACTGTTTTTT. It is translated as CARKFAATNEKLFF.